This T cell receptor beta chain was documented in a study of human T cells and chemical hapten exposure. Looking at the study overall: Patients had diphenylcyclopropenone applied to the scalp weekly throughout the roughly 22-week study.

This clonotype was counted a few times. Unique molecular identifiers were attached to individual cDNA molecules during library preparation. Using its own MiXCR run on the RACE reads, TCRdb lists one record per CDR3 protein. The table has approximately 77,000 distinct CDR3 sequences, approximately 14% seen once; the top ten hold roughly 4.5%. Time point defined: pre-sensitization, week 0. Regarding treatment: therapeutic diphenylcyclopropenone sensitization with weekly scalp DPC. The sequence was obtained from a woman aged 45-60 years with alopecia areata. Some clones in this sample may be carry-over from other donors' samples. The sample consisted of whole blood, taken in connection with sensitization to the hapten diphenylcyclopropenone (DPC).

The CDR3 region is CATCSGVETQYF. CDR3 in DNA: TGTGCCACCTGTAGCGGAGTAGAGACCCAGTACTTC. The chain employs TRBV6-6 and TRBJ2-5; D might be TRBD2 (6 bases). This CDR3 comprises 12 residues. The germline V gene has CDR1 MNHNY and CDR2 SVGAGI (reference sequence). V was clipped by 10 bases and J by 4 bases, with 13 bases between them.